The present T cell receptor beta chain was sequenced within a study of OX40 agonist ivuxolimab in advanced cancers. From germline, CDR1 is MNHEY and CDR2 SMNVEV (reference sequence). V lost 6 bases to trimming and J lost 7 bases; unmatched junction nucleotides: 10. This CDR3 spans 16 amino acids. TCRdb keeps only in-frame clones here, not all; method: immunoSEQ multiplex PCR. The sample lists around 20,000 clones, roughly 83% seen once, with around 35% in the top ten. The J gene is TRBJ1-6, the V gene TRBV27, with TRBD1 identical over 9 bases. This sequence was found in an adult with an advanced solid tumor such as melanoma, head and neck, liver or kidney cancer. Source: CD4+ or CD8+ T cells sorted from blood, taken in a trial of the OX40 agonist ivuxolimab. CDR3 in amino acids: CASSLVQGAWNSPLHF. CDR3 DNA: TGTGCCAGCAGCCTTGTACAGGGGGCCTGGAATTCACCCCTCCACTTT.